The next 25 T cell receptor beta chains were all read from a single sample in a study of blood T cell repertoires in COVID-19. TCRdb's table, derived via immunoSEQ multiplex PCR, lists solely in-frame clones and lacks some. This table holds 57,000 or so clones, roughly three quarters found once. What was sequenced was peripheral blood. These receptor sequences come from a woman older than 75 with active or convalescent COVID-19.

The V gene is TRBV11-2, the J gene TRBJ1-1; perhaps TRBD1 as D (5 bases). The CDR3 consists of 13 residues. Per germline, CDR1 SGHAT and CDR2 FQNNGV. Between the trimmed V and J ends, which lost 2 bases and 5 bases, there was a span of 9 bases. CDR3 amino acids: CASSLTGRTEAFF. The CDR3 DNA reads TGTGCCAGCAGCTTAACAGGACGGACTGAAGCTTTCTTT.

The chain carries TRBV7-9 and TRBJ1-1; maybe TRBD1 (5 bases). The V and J ends lost 5 bases and 8 bases respectively, with 12 bases between them. CDR1 is SEHNR and CDR2 is FQNEAQ in the germline V gene (reference sequence). The CDR3 has 12 amino acids. CDR3 sequence: CASSTDSFEAFF. The DNA of the CDR3 is TGTGCCAGCAGCACAGACAGTTTCGAAGCTTTCTTT. The variable domain in full, completed from reference TRBV7-9 and TRBJ1-1, reads DTGVSQNPRHKITKRGQNVTFRCDPISEHNRLYWYRQTLGQGPEFLTYFQNEAQLEKSRLLSDRFSAERPKGSFSTLEIQRTEQGDSAMYLCASSTDSFEAFFGQGTRLTVV.

As regards this clone: One end of the junction fails to match germline, which may point to a read error. The rearrangement uses TRBV5-4 and TRBJ2-4; 7 bases are a match to TRBD2. The germline CDR1 and CDR2 sequences are SGHNT and YYREEE (reference sequence). The CDR3 covers 13 residues. CDR3 coding DNA: TGTGCCAGCAGCTCCTCCGGGACTAATATTCCGTACTTC. The encoded protein is CASSSSGTNIPYF.

V and J are TRBV11-2 and TRBJ2-2; no reliable D call. Trimming cost V 0 bases and J 7 bases, with 6 bases left between them. CDR3 length: 13 residues. Germline assignment: CDR1 SGHAT and CDR2 FQNNGV. The CDR3 bases are TGTGCCAGCAGCTTAGAACGGGTCGGGGAGCTGTTTTTT. Its translation: CASSLERVGELFF.

The J gene is TRBJ2-7, the V gene TRBV7-3; 9 bases align to TRBD2. The CDR3 spans 14 residues. Germline V lookup: CDR1 SGHTA, CDR2 FQGTGA. Losses at the gene ends were 4 bases for V and 5 bases for J; bases not matched to a gene: 6. CDR3 sequence: CASSSGLAGDEQYF. The CDR3 DNA follows: TGTGCCAGCAGCTCCGGGTTAGCGGGGGACGAGCAGTACTTC.

The chain couples TRBV6-6 to TRBJ2-7, with no clear D. The CDR3 sequence is 12 residues long. Germline V CDR1 and CDR2: MNHNY, SVGAGI (reference sequence). V dropped 8 bases and J dropped 1 base, with 9 bases sitting between them. The CDR3 region has the DNA TGTGCCAGCTCCCCGACTTCCTACGAGCAGTACTTC. It specifies CASSPTSYEQYF.

J is TRBJ2-7 and V is TRBV12-3 or TRBV12-4, with D possibly TRBD1 on 6 matching bases. CDR3 size: 13 residues. Trimming removed 3 bases at V and 2 bases at J, with 8 bases between. The CDR3 reads CASSFHRAYEQYF. Here the CDR3 DNA reads TGTGCCAGCAGTTTTCACAGGGCCTACGAGCAGTACTTC.

The rearrangement uses TRBV5-1 and TRBJ2-7, with a weak D call TRBD1 (6 bases). Germline loops: CDR1 SGHRS, CDR2 YFSETQ. V lost 4 bases and J 6 bases, leaving 14 bases between the germline ends. The CDR3 contains 13 residues. CDR3 coding DNA: TGCGCCAGCAGCCAAACAGGGCTGGGCGAGCAGTACTTC. It specifies CASSQTGLGEQYF. The complete variable domain, with remaining parts taken from reference TRBV5-1 and TRBJ2-7, reads KAGVTQTPRYLIKTRGQQVTLSCSPISGHRSVSWYQQTPGQGLQFLFEYFSETQRNKGNFPGRFSGRQFSNSRSEMNVSTLELGDSALYLCASSQTGLGEQYFGPGTRLTVT.

This clone has just one count. The V gene is TRBV14, the J gene TRBJ2-2; no clear D gene. V dropped 0 bases and J dropped 5 bases, with 13 bases sitting between them. Germline V gene lookup returns CDR1 SGHDN and CDR2 FVKESK. CDR3 length: 16 amino acids. DNA for the CDR3: TGTGCCAGCAGCCAAGAGGTCAGCCCGAGGACCGGGGAGCTGTTTTTT. This translates into CASSQEVSPRTGELFF.

The V and J genes are TRBV21-1 and TRBJ1-3. TRBV21-1 constitutes a pseudogene. The CDR3 sequence is 16 residues long. The CDR3 bases are TGTGCCAGCAGCAAAGCGGGGGGAGCGAGTGGAAACACCATATATTTT. Protein sequence: CASSKAGGASGNTIYF.

This clone showed up just once. The V gene is TRBV24-1, the J gene TRBJ2-7; 9 bases fit TRBD1. CDR1 is KGHDR, CDR2 SFDVKD, per germline. Trimming cost V 5 bases and J 1 base; bases outside gene matches: 2. This CDR3 has 14 amino acids. CDR3 in amino acids: CATSVGQGSYEQYF. The CDR3 DNA reads TGTGCCACCAGTGTGGGACAGGGATCCTACGAGCAGTACTTC.

The rearrangement links TRBV3-1 (or the pseudogene TRBV3-2) to TRBJ2-3; D may be TRBD1 (5 bases). CDR1 LGHDT and CDR2 YNNKEL come from the germline V gene (reference sequence). The CDR3 contains 15 residues. V was cut by 7 bases and J by 0 bases, with 14 bases left in between. CDR3: CASTQRGQSTDTQYF. CDR3 sequence (DNA): TGTGCCAGCACCCAGAGAGGACAAAGCACAGATACGCAGTATTTT.

The chain links TRBV5-8 to TRBJ2-7, with 7 bases identical to TRBD1. The CDR3 spans 15 residues. Per the germline V gene, CDR1 is SGHTS and CDR2 is YDEGEE. The junction had 14 bases not matched to a gene; V was cut back by 4 bases and J by 7 bases. The CDR3 DNA reads as TGTGCCAGCAGCACCGGACAGGTTCGGCCTAATGAGCAGTACTTC. Its translation: CASSTGQVRPNEQYF.

The chain is built from TRBV5-6 and TRBJ1-2, with 8 bases that match TRBD1. Germline CDR1 SGHDT, CDR2 YYEEEE. The V gene end was trimmed by 4 bases and the J gene end by 2 bases; junction bases not matched to a gene: 4. The CDR3 is made up of 14 amino acids. This chain's CDR3 is CASSPQGANYGYTF. The CDR3 DNA follows: TGTGCCAGCAGCCCGCAGGGGGCGAACTATGGCTACACCTTC.

This rearrangement joins TRBV7-6 to TRBJ2-7; TRBD2 matches 10 bases. This CDR3 region has 13 residues. Germline assignment: CDR1 SGHVS and CDR2 FNYEAQ. With V trimmed by 5 bases and J by 4 bases, 2 bases remained unmatched. In DNA form, the CDR3 reads TGTGCCAGCAGCACGACTAGCGGGTACGAGCAGTACTTC. Residues: CASSTTSGYEQYF.

This clone was observed a handful of times. The chain uses TRBV2 and TRBJ1-5; weak D call: TRBD1 (6 bases). The germline CDR1 and CDR2 sequences are SNHLY and FYNNEI. There are 13 residues in the CDR3. Trimming removed 6 bases from V and 6 bases from J, with 12 bases in between. As DNA, the CDR3 is TGTGCCAGCAGCCCCGGGGGGCGTCAGCCCCAGCATTTT. It encodes CASSPGGRQPQHF.

The chain couples TRBV5-1 to TRBJ1-3; a weak D match, TRBD1 (6 bases). The CDR3 consists of 17 residues. The germline V and J ends were trimmed by 0 bases and 2 bases, with 15 bases remaining between them. Germline V CDR1 and CDR2: SGHRS, YFSETQ. CDR3 amino acids: CASSLGPQGEPGNTIYF. DNA for the CDR3: TGCGCCAGCAGCTTGGGACCACAGGGAGAGCCTGGAAACACCATATATTTT.

The chain combines TRBV7-9 with TRBJ1-6; D is ambiguous. The CDR3 is made up of 14 amino acids. CDR1 is SEHNR, CDR2 FQNEAQ, per germline (reference sequence). V lost 3 bases to trimming and J lost 2 bases, with 5 bases between them. The CDR3 region has the DNA TGTGCCAGCAGCTTTGGGCCCTATAATTCACCCCTCCACTTT. This gives the protein CASSFGPYNSPLHF.

This clone was observed a few times. The CDR3 protein is CASSVVAQNTGELFF. CDR3 DNA sequence: TGTGCCAGCAGCGTAGTAGCCCAAAACACCGGGGAGCTGTTTTTT. The rearrangement joins TRBV9 to TRBJ2-2; D unresolved. Trimming left V 0 bases short and J 2 bases short, with 8 bases between. There are 15 residues in the CDR3. The V gene's germline CDR1 is SGDLS and CDR2 YYNGEE.

This chain connects TRBV7-9 to TRBJ1-1; D perhaps matches TRBD1 (5 bases). Trimming took 3 bases from V and 3 from J, leaving 11 bases between them. The CDR3 consists of 14 residues. The germline gives CDR1 SEHNR, CDR2 FQNEAQ (reference sequence). The CDR3 nucleotides are TGTGCCAGCAGCTTCTCGGGGGTGTACACTGAAGCTTTCTTT. Its protein is CASSFSGVYTEAFF.

CDR3 protein: CASSLRGQGATNEKLFF. The CDR3 DNA reads as TGTGCCAGCAGCTTGAGGGGACAGGGGGCAACTAATGAAAAACTGTTTTTT. The chain uses TRBV5-5 and TRBJ1-4, with TRBD1 matching 11 bases. Germline CDR1 is SGHKS and CDR2 is YYEKEE (reference sequence). The V gene end was trimmed by 1 base and the J gene end by 0 bases; junction bases not matched to a gene: 2. The CDR3 totals 17 residues.

The chain employs TRBV4-2 and TRBJ2-1; 9 bases agree with TRBD2. The CDR3 covers 14 residues. V lost 4 bases, J lost 9 bases, and 7 bases stayed unmatched. Germline V CDR1 and CDR2: LGHNA, YNFKEQ. The CDR3: CASSRASGDGEQFF. As DNA, the CDR3 is TGTGCCAGCAGCCGGGCTAGCGGGGACGGTGAGCAGTTCTTC.

This chain joins TRBV14 and TRBJ1-2; 8 positions agree with TRBD1. The CDR3 contains 14 residues. Trimming removed 2 bases from V and 5 bases from J; junction bases left unmatched: 4. Looked up from germline, CDR1 is SGHDN and CDR2 is FVKESK. The CDR3 region is CASSQMDRDYGYTF. The CDR3 DNA reads TGTGCCAGCAGCCAAATGGACAGGGATTATGGCTACACCTTC.

The rearrangement uses TRBV6-1 and TRBJ2-7, with TRBD1 matching 9 bases. Germline V CDR1 and CDR2: MNHNS, SASEGT. J lost 6 bases, V lost 2 bases, and 5 bases had no gene match. The CDR3 sequence is 14 residues long. For the CDR3, the DNA is TGTGCCAGCAGTGAATCGACAGGGGGAGGCGAGCAGTACTTC. Translation gives CASSESTGGGEQYF.

The chain carries TRBV5-1 and TRBJ2-5, with 8 bases identical to TRBD1. The CDR3 contains 14 residues. Per the germline V gene, CDR1 is SGHRS and CDR2 is YFSETQ. V trimming: 4 bases; J trimming: 3 bases; junction bases outside the gene matches: 5. DNA for the CDR3: TGCGCCAGCAGCCCTATGACAGGGGAAGAGACCCAGTACTTC. Its translation: CASSPMTGEETQYF. The full variable domain, in which reference TRBV5-1 and TRBJ2-5 provide the parts outside the CDR3, is KAGVTQTPRYLIKTRGQQVTLSCSPISGHRSVSWYQQTPGQGLQFLFEYFSETQRNKGNFPGRFSGRQFSNSRSEMNVSTLELGDSALYLCASSPMTGEETQYFGPGTRLLVL.